These T cell receptor beta chains were read from a single sample in a study of blood T cell repertoires in COVID-19. The protocol was immunoSEQ multiplex PCR, while the TCRdb copy is restricted to in-frame clones and leaves out a portion. Here the sample spans around 32,000 clones, approximately 93% being singletons. The sequencing sample was made of peripheral blood. Receptor source: a male donor with active COVID-19. Both conserved end residues are part of each CDR3. Fields, in order: D gene, clone size, V gene, J gene, CDR3 DNA, CDR3 protein. D genes are given only for firm matches. Size is omitted from some rows. Given values are once, few, many or a class for expanded clones.

>TRBD1|NA|TRBV5-4|TRBJ1-1
TGTGCCAGCAGCCCGCCTGACAGGGATGAGGTTCAAGCTTTCTTT
CASSPPDRDEVQAFF
>TRBD2|once|TRBV6-2/TRBV6-3|TRBJ2-3
TGTGCCAGCAGTACCACTAGCGGGGGTTCCACAGATACGCAGTATTTT
CASSTTSGGSTDTQYF
>NA|NA|TRBV5-6|TRBJ2-7
TGTGCCAGCAGCTTTGTCGGGACAACAACCGAGCAGTACTTC
CASSFVGTTTEQYF
>NA|NA|TRBV6-6|TRBJ1-5
TGTGCCAGCCGCCCGGGTAATCAGCCCCAGCATTTT
CASRPGNQPQHF
>TRBD2|NA|TRBV9|TRBJ2-7
TGTGCCAGCAGCGTAGGGGGAGCGGGGTCCTACGAGCAGTACTTC
CASSVGGAGSYEQYF
>NA|NA|TRBV27|TRBJ1-5
TGTGCCAGCCGCATGACGCGGAATTACAATCAGCCCCAGCATTTT
CASRMTRNYNQPQHF
>TRBD1|NA|TRBV2|TRBJ2-7
TGTGCCAGCACCTTGGACAGGCGGTCCTACGAGCAGTACTTC
CASTLDRRSYEQYF
>NA|NA|TRBV5-1|TRBJ2-7
TGCGCCAGCAGGACAGCCACCACCTACGAGCAGTACTTC
CASRTATTYEQYF
>TRBD1|once|TRBV7-9|TRBJ1-2
TGTGCCAGCAGCTTAGCGACAGGGGCCAATAACTATGGCTACACCTTC
CASSLATGANNYGYTF
>NA|few|TRBV6-5|TRBJ2-3
TGTGCCAGCACGGGGGGCCGCTCGGATACGCAGTATTTT
CASTGGRSDTQYF
>NA|NA|TRBV11-2|TRBJ1-6
TGTGCCAGCAGCTTAGGCCGTACGGGGGGGAATTCACCCCTCCACTTT
CASSLGRTGGNSPLHF
>TRBD1|NA|TRBV24-1|TRBJ2-1
TGTGCCACCAGTGACCGGGACAGGGGGTACAATGAGCAGTTCTTC
CATSDRDRGYNEQFF
>NA|NA|TRBV27|TRBJ1-2
TGTGCCAGCACCAAAGTGGCAGGTCGAATTAACTATGGCTACACCTTC
CASTKVAGRINYGYTF
>TRBD2|NA|TRBV7-3|TRBJ2-2
TGTGCCAGCAGCTTATTCGGCGGGAGGACCGGGGAGCTGTTTTTT
CASSLFGGRTGELFF
>NA|medium-sized|TRBV13|TRBJ1-2
TGTGCCAGCAGCCTCCGTGCGGGGGCCTATGGCTACACCTTC
CASSLRAGAYGYTF
>NA|NA|TRBV12-3/TRBV12-4|TRBJ1-2
TGTGCCAGCAGTTTAGAGGGGGGGCTTGGCTACACCTTC
CASSLEGGLGYTF
>NA|NA|TRBV27|TRBJ2-3
TGTGCCAGCAGTAGGAGCGGACGAGATACGCAGTATTTT
CASSRSGRDTQYF
>NA|once|TRBV24-1|TRBJ2-3
TGTGCCACCAGTGACTCTAGGAAAGGTACAGATACGCAGTATTTT
CATSDSRKGTDTQYF
>TRBD1|NA|TRBV4-1|TRBJ1-4
TGCGCCAGCAGATTTCTAGGGGGCCCTAAGGAAAAACTGTTTTTT
CASRFLGGPKEKLFF
>NA|NA|TRBV5-6|TRBJ2-3
TGTGCCAGCAGCCCTCGCACAGATACGCAGTATTTT
CASSPRTDTQYF
>NA|NA|TRBV14|TRBJ1-1
TGTGCCAGCAGCCCCTCGCGCTTGATGAGCACTGAAGCTTTCTTT
CASSPSRLMSTEAFF
>TRBD1|NA|TRBV5-1|TRBJ2-1
TGCGCCAGCATCGAGGACAGGAGCTCCTACAATGAGCAGTTCTTC
CASIEDRSSYNEQFF
>NA|NA|TRBV5-6|TRBJ1-1
TGTGCCAGCAGCTTGGGGGTAACAGGGCTCATGAACACTGAAGCTTTCTTT
CASSLGVTGLMNTEAFF
>NA|NA|TRBV6-5|TRBJ2-5
TGTGCCAGCAGGGGCCAAAGACGGCCGGAAGAGACCCAGTACTTC
CASRGQRRPEETQYF
>NA|NA|TRBV5-1|TRBJ1-5
TGCGCCAGCAGCTTGGCCCCGACAGTCGGCAATCAGCCCCAGCATTTT
CASSLAPTVGNQPQHF
>NA|NA|TRBV5-1|TRBJ2-3
TGCGCCAGCAGCTTGGGGGGCCTTGTCACAGATACGCAGTATTTT
CASSLGGLVTDTQYF
>NA|NA|TRBV6-1|TRBJ1-2
TGTGCCAGCAGTGATGGAGTCTCCGTTTATGGCTACACCTTC
CASSDGVSVYGYTF
>NA|NA|TRBV19|TRBJ2-3
TGTGCCAGTACGGCTGGGCTCCCCTTCGCAGATACGCAGTATTTT
CASTAGLPFADTQYF
>TRBD1|NA|TRBV9|TRBJ1-3
TGTGCCAGCAGCGTAGACCTCGGGACAGGGGTCTTTCTTGGAAACACCATATATTTT
CASSVDLGTGVFLGNTIYF
>TRBD1|NA|TRBV27|TRBJ2-5
TGTGCCAGCAGTTTCGTCTCAGGGGGCTCGGAGACCCAGTACTTC
CASSFVSGGSETQYF
>NA|NA|TRBV6-5|TRBJ1-2
TGTGCCAGCAGATCTGATCCAAACAGGGACTATGGCTACACCTTC
CASRSDPNRDYGYTF
>NA|NA|TRBV6-2/TRBV6-3|TRBJ1-2
TGTGCCAGCAGCCGACCTCAGGCGGGCTATGGCTACACCTTC
CASSRPQAGYGYTF
>TRBD1|few|TRBV28|TRBJ2-2
TGTGCCAGCAGTTTAAACCGGGACAGGGTACAAGAGCTGTTTTTT
CASSLNRDRVQELFF
>TRBD1|NA|TRBV18|TRBJ1-2
TGTGCCAGCTCACCTCAGGGGGCGAGTAACTATGGCTACACCTTC
CASSPQGASNYGYTF
>TRBD1|NA|TRBV27|TRBJ1-5
TGTGCCAGCAGTTCCGGACAGGGCCGGCAGCCCCAGCATTTT
CASSSGQGRQPQHF
>NA|NA|TRBV9|TRBJ1-1
TGTGCCAGCAGCGTAGGGACAGATCTGGGCACTGAAGCTTTCTTT
CASSVGTDLGTEAFF
>NA|NA|TRBV9|TRBJ2-2
TGTGCCAGCAGCGTAGGGGGCGACGGCACCGGGGAGCTGTTTTTT
CASSVGGDGTGELFF
>NA|NA|TRBV3-1/TRBV3-2|TRBJ1-4
TGTGCCAGCAGCCATCCGGGAATAACTAATGAAAAACTGTTTTTT
CASSHPGITNEKLFF
>NA|NA|TRBV27|TRBJ1-2
TGTGCCAGCACCACTGTGGGGAGCGGTGGCTACACCTTC
CASTTVGSGGYTF
>NA|NA|TRBV6-2/TRBV6-3|TRBJ2-4
TGTGCCAGCAGTCCCCGACTGGGGCTAGCCAAAAACATTCAGTACTTC
CASSPRLGLAKNIQYF
>NA|NA|TRBV7-6|TRBJ1-1
TGTGCCAGCAGCAACGGACAGCACACTGAAGCTTTCTTT
CASSNGQHTEAFF
>TRBD1|NA|TRBV27|TRBJ1-5
TGTGCCAGCAGCCGGGACAGGGCTGGCAATCAGCCCCAGCATTTT
CASSRDRAGNQPQHF
>TRBD2|NA|TRBV15|TRBJ2-7
TGTGCCACCAGCGGGGGACTAGTCTACGAGCAGTACTTC
CATSGGLVYEQYF
>NA|few|TRBV7-6|TRBJ1-3
TGTGCCAGCAGCACCACCCGTGGGACACCCTCTGGAAACACCATATATTTT
CASSTTRGTPSGNTIYF
>NA|NA|TRBV9|TRBJ1-2
TGTGCCAGCAGCGCCCACAGAGACTATGGCTACACCTTC
CASSAHRDYGYTF
>NA|NA|TRBV7-2|TRBJ1-2
TGTGCCAGCAGCTTTTTAACCCGTACAAGTCTTGGCTACACCTTC
CASSFLTRTSLGYTF
>NA|NA|TRBV3-1/TRBV3-2|TRBJ2-5
TGTGCCAGCAGCCAAGAGAGTAGCGGATGGGAGACCCAGTACTTC
CASSQESSGWETQYF
>TRBD1|NA|TRBV4-3|TRBJ1-5
TGCGCCAGCAGCCAAGACACAGGGGGTAGCAATCAGCCCCAGCATTTT
CASSQDTGGSNQPQHF
>NA|NA|TRBV19|TRBJ1-5
TGTGCCAGTAGTCCGTTGGGGGGGACACATCAGCCCCAGCATTTT
CASSPLGGTHQPQHF
>TRBD1|NA|TRBV19|TRBJ1-4
TGTGCCAGCAAGGGGACAGCTGCAACTAATGAAAAACTGTTTTTT
CASKGTAATNEKLFF
>TRBD1|NA|TRBV29-1|TRBJ1-1
TGCAGCGTCAAAAGGGACAGGGGGGGAAACACTGAAGCTTTCTTT
CSVKRDRGGNTEAFF
>TRBD1|NA|TRBV14|TRBJ1-2
TGTGCCAGCAGCCAAGTTCCCACAGGGGGCGTCAATGGCTACACCTTC
CASSQVPTGGVNGYTF
>NA|NA|TRBV29-1|TRBJ1-1
TGCAGCGTTGCGTCACAGGAGGGCACTGAAGCTTTCTTT
CSVASQEGTEAFF
>TRBD1|NA|TRBV18|TRBJ1-2
TGTGCCAGCTCCCCGGGACAGGGTTTGCACGGCTACACCTTC
CASSPGQGLHGYTF
>TRBD1|NA|TRBV11-3|TRBJ1-4
TGTGCCAGCAGCTTAAGGACAGGGATAAATGAAAAACTGTTTTTT
CASSLRTGINEKLFF
>TRBD2|NA|TRBV5-1|TRBJ2-3
TGCGCCAGCAGCTTGAGTCCTAGCGGGGGGAGCACAGATACGCAGTATTTT
CASSLSPSGGSTDTQYF
>NA|once|TRBV5-6|TRBJ1-1
TGTGCCAGCAGCTTAACGACAGCCACGATGATGACTGAAGCTTTCTTT
CASSLTTATMMTEAFF
>TRBD1|NA|TRBV6-2/TRBV6-3|TRBJ2-5
TGTGCCAGCAGTAGGCAGGGGGCCGCGAGGAACTTC
CASSRQGAARNF
>TRBD2|NA|TRBV20-1|TRBJ2-7
TGCAGTGCTAGTCAGGTGCGGACTAGCGGGGAGGAGCAGTACTTC
CSASQVRTSGEEQYF
>NA|NA|TRBV9|TRBJ2-5
TGTGCCAGCAGCGTAGGAGCTAGTTTGGCGTCGGAGACCCAGTACTTC
CASSVGASLASETQYF